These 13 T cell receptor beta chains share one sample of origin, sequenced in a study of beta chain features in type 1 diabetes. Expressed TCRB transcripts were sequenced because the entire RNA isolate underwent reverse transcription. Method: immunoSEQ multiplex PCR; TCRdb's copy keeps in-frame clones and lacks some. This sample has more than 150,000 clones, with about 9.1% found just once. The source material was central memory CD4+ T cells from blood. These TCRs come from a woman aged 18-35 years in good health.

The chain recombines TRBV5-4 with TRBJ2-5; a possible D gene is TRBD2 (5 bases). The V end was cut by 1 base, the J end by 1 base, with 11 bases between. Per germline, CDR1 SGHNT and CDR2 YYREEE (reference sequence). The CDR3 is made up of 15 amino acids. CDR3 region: CASSLFRGSQETQYF. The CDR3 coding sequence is TGTGCCAGCAGCTTGTTTCGGGGTAGCCAAGAGACCCAGTACTTC.

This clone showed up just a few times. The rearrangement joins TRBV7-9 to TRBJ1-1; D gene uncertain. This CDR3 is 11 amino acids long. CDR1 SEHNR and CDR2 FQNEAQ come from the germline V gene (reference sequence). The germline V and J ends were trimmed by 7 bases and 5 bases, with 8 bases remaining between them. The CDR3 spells CASNEKTEAFF. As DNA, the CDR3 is TGTGCCAGCAACGAGAAAACTGAAGCTTTCTTT.

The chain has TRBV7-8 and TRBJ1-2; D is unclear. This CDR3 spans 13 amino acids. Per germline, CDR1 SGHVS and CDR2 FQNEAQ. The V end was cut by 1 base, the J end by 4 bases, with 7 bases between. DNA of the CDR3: TGTGCCAGCAGCTTAGTCGTGTCCTATGGCTACACCTTC. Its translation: CASSLVVSYGYTF.

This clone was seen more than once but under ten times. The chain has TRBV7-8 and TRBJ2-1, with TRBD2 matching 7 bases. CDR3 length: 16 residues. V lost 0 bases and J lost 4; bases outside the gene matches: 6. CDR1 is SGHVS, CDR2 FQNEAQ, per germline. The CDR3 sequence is CASSLARLAVYNEQFF. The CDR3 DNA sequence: TGTGCCAGCAGCTTAGCGCGGCTAGCGGTATACAATGAGCAGTTCTTC.

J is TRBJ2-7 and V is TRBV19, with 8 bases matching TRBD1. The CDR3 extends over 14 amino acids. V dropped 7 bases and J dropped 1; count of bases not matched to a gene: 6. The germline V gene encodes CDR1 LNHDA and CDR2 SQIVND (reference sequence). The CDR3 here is CASTPGQASYEQYF. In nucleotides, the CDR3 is TGTGCCAGTACGCCGGGACAGGCATCCTACGAGCAGTACTTC. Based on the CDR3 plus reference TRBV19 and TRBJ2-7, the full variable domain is DGGITQSPKYLFRKEGQNVTLSCEQNLNHDAMYWYRQDPGQGLRLIYYSQIVNDFQKGDIAEGYSVSREKKESFPLTVTSAQKNPTAFYLCASTPGQASYEQYFGPGTRLTVT.

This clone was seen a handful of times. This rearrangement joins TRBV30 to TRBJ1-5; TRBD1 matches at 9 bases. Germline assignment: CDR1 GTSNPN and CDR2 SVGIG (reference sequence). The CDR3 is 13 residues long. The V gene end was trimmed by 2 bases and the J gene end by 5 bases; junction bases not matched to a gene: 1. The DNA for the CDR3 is TGTGCCTGGAGTCGGGACAGGGATCAGCCCCAGCATTTT. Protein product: CAWSRDRDQPQHF.

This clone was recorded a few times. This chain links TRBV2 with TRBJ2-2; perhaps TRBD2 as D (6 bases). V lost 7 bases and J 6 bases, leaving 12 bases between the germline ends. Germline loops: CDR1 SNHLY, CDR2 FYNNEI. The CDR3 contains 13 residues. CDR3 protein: CASTGTFSGELFF. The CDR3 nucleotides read TGTGCCAGCACCGGGACTTTTTCCGGGGAGCTGTTTTTT.

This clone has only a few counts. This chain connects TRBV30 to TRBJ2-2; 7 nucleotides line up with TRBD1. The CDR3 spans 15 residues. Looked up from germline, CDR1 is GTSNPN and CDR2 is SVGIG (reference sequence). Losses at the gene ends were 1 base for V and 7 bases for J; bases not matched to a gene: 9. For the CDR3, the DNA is TGTGCCTGGAGTGGGACAGGCAGTGGGATCGGGGAGCTGTTTTTT. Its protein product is CAWSGTGSGIGELFF.

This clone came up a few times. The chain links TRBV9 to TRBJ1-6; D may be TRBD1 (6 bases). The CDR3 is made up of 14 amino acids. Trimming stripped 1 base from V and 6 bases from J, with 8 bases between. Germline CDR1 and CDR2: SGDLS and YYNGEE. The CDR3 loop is CASSVMGANSPLHF. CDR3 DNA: TGTGCCAGCAGCGTAATGGGGGCTAATTCACCCCTCCACTTT.

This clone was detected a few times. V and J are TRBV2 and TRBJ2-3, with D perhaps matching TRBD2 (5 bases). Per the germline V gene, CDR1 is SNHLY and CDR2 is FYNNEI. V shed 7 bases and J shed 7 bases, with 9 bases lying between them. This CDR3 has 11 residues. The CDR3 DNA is TGTGCCAGCAATCCGGGATATACGCAGTATTTT. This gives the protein CASNPGYTQYF.

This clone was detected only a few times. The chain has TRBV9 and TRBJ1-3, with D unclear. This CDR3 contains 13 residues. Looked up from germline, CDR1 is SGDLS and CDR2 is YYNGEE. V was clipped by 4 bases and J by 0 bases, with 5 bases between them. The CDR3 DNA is TGTGCCAGCAGCCCCAGCTCTGGAAACACCATATATTTT. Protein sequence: CASSPSSGNTIYF.

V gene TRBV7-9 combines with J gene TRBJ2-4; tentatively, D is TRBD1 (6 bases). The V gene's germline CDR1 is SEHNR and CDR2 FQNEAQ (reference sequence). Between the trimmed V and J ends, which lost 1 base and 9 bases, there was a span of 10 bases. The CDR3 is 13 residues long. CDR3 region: CASSLEGQGIQYF. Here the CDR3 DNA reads TGTGCCAGCAGCTTAGAGGGACAAGGCATTCAGTACTTC.

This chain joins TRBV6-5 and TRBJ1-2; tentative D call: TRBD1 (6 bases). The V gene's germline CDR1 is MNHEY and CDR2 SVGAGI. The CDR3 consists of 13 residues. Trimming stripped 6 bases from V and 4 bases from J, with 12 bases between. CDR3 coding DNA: TGTGCCAGCAGGACAGGCGGTTCCTATGGCTACACCTTC. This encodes CASRTGGSYGYTF.